A single T cell receptor (beta chain) is shown here with its context. The antigen is not known. Trimming left V 7 bases short and J 1 base short, with 16 bases between. CDR1 and CDR2 from the germline V gene are MNHNS and SASEGT. The CDR3 is 15 amino acids. This sample is part of a study of cytomegalovirus exposure and HLA in healthy donors. Method: immunoSEQ multiplex PCR; TCRdb's copy keeps in-frame clones and lacks some. Among some 150,000 clones listed, over 80% were seen once. Study-wide points: Altogether, some 170 TCR beta chains were recorded as cytomegalovirus-associated. It was confirmed in vitro that a few of the CMV-associated chains were specific for CMV antigens. Many donors carried some public TCRs, although rarity characterized most TCR sequences.

The receptor was derived from a man aged 18 to 35 in good health and CMV-seropositive. The sequencing input was PBMCs. This chain joins TRBV6-1 and TRBJ1-1, with D tentatively TRBD1 (6 bases). In nucleotides, the CDR3 is TGTGCCAGCACCGCCGAGGGGGGGCGGAACACTGAAGCTTTCTTT. Translated, it gives CASTAEGGRNTEAFF.